The clone carrying this T cell receptor (beta chain) was detected only once. What it recognizes is unknown. Germline assignment: CDR1 MNHEY and CDR2 SVGAGI. CDR3 length: 13 residues. V was pared by 2 bases and J by 7 bases, with 9 bases between. Diagnosing involved the use of clinical symptoms, serum thyroxine and TRAb, thyroid ultrasound and orbital computed tomography. RNA transcripts gave rise to amplified TCR beta CDR3 regions. The TCR CDR3 first-round RT-PCR relied on the HTBI primer set. One entry per CDR3 protein results from TCRdb running MiXCR on the multiplex PCR reads. The sample has almost 35,000 distinct CDR3 sequences, 52% seen once. This entry belongs to a study of T cells in Graves' hyperthyroidism and ophthalmopathy. Turning to the study itself: At the time of initial diagnosis and before any treatment, peripheral blood was collected. Overall study results and limits: Blood shared most expanded thyroid clonotypes above 0.001.

The sample comprised blood. The TCR sequence derives from a woman aged 40 to 50 with Graves' ophthalmopathy. This chain links TRBV6-5 with TRBJ1-5; D call uncertain. The CDR3 DNA sequence: TGTGCCAGCAGTTACCTTGAAGCACAGCCCCAGCATTTT. It translates to CASSYLEAQPQHF.